The 4 T cell receptor beta chains below come from one sample, sequenced in a study of metastatic and nonmetastatic thyroid tumors. TCRdb ran MiXCR on the PCR reads. Here the sample spans about 33,000 clones, about 10% being singletons. No treatment of any kind had been given to any patient before thyroid surgery. The sequenced material came from blood. These receptor sequences come from a female donor with papillary thyroid cancer or a benign thyroid nodule (not recorded which). Some clones in this sample may be carry-over from other donors' samples.

This clone was counted ten times or more. This rearrangement joins TRBV2 to TRBJ2-7; 8 bases map to TRBD1. V shed 6 bases and J 5 bases; nucleotides not matched to a gene: 3. Germline CDR1 SNHLY, CDR2 FYNNEI. CDR3 length: 12 amino acids. The chain's CDR3 is CASRRQGHEQYF. In DNA, the CDR3 is TGTGCCAGCAGGAGACAGGGGCACGAGCAGTACTTC. The entire variable domain, with the rest obtained from reference TRBV2 and TRBJ2-7, is as follows: EPEVTQTPSHQVTQMGQEVILRCVPISNHLYFYWYRQILGQKVEFLVSFYNNEISEKSEIFDDQFSVERPDGSNFTLKIRSTKLEDSAMYFCASRRQGHEQYFGPGTRLTVT.

The table lists this clone with many counts. The chain recombines TRBV6-2 or TRBV6-3 with TRBJ1-2; no clear D gene. CDR3 length equals 13 residues. V dropped 2 bases and J dropped 8 bases, with 12 bases sitting between them. The germline gives CDR1 MNHEY, CDR2 SVGEGT. The CDR3, as DNA: TGTGCCAGCAGTTACGGGCCAGGAGAAGGCTACACCTTC. It codes for CASSYGPGEGYTF.

This clone was detected many times. The chain carries TRBV20-1 and TRBJ2-3; 10 bases map to TRBD2. The CDR3 consists of 15 residues. The V segment lost 5 bases and the J segment 5 bases; nucleotides outside the gene matches: 10. Germline V lookup: CDR1 DFQATT, CDR2 SNEGSKA (reference sequence). The CDR3 loop reads CSAPPSGSIIDTQYF. The CDR3 nucleotides read TGCAGTGCTCCCCCTAGCGGGAGTATTATAGATACGCAGTATTTT.

Comment on this clone: Other DNA sequences of this sample code for an identical CDR3. Here the CDR3 DNA reads TGTGCCTGGGGGCCAGGAGTGGGACAGTACTTC. Encoded protein: CAWGPGVGQYF. This chain connects TRBV30 to TRBJ2-7, with D uncertain. This CDR3 spans 11 amino acids. V was cut by 5 bases and J by 10 bases, with 15 bases left in between. Germline V CDR1 and CDR2: GTSNPN, SVGIG (reference sequence).